This T cell receptor (beta chain) originates from a study of blood T cell repertoires in COVID-19. As processed by the authors: Estimation of nucleated cell counts relied on the amplification of reference gene primers. Sequencing used immunoSEQ multiplex PCR; TCRdb keeps in-frame clones, though not all of them. V and J calls and clone size come straight from that table; D and trimming were deduced from the DNA. The sample records 70,000 to 90,000 clones, 83% being singletons. Sequenced sample: peripheral blood. This receptor was obtained from a woman of 80 years or more with acute or convalescent COVID-19.

In DNA, the CDR3 is TGTGCCAGCAGCCCGGGAGGGGGGAATAATGAAAAACTGTTTTTT. Amino acids: CASSPGGGNNEKLFF. The chain carries TRBV5-6 and TRBJ1-4; possibly TRBD1 for D (6 bases). Germline loops: CDR1 SGHDT, CDR2 YYEEEE. Trimming took 4 bases from V and 4 from J, leaving 14 bases between them. CDR3 length: 15 amino acids.